The present TCR beta chain was sequenced within a study of cytomegalovirus exposure and HLA in healthy donors. In the PCR, 60 Vbeta and 13 Jbeta primers were used. Assay: immunoSEQ multiplex PCR; the TCRdb copy retains only in-frame clones and omits some. The data hold fewer than 70,000 clones, with roughly 80% observed a single time. The clonotype was recovered from a man aged 40-50 years in good health and CMV-seronegative. The sample was PBMCs.

DNA for the CDR3: TGTGCCTGGAGTGTACTCCAGGGGGCTCGTGAAAAACTGTTTTTT. This sequence encodes CAWSVLQGAREKLFF. The chain is built from TRBV30 and TRBJ1-4; 8 bases agree with TRBD1. Trimming at V came to 0 bases and at J to 7 bases, leaving 7 bases not matched to a gene. Germline assignment: CDR1 GTSNPN and CDR2 SVGIG (reference sequence). CDR3 length: 15 amino acids.